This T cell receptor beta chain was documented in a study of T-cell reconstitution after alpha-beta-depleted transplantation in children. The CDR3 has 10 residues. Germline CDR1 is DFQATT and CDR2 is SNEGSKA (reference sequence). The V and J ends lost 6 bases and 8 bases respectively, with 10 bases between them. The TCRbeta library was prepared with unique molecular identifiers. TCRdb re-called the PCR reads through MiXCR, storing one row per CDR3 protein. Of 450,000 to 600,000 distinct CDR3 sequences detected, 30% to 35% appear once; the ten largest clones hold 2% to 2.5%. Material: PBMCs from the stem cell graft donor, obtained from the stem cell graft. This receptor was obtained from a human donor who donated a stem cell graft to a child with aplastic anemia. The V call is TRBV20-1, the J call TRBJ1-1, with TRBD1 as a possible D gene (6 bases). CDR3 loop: CSAYTGEAFF. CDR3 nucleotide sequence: TGCAGTGCATACACAGGGGAAGCTTTCTTT.